Presented here are 19 T cell receptor beta chains from one specimen sequenced in a study of cytomegalovirus exposure and HLA in healthy donors (dated by TCRdb to about 2017). Preparation of the library involved the immunoSEQ multiplex PCR assay. TCRdb obtained this table from immuneACCESS and retained in-frame rearrangements with V and J assigned. These tables miss some clones; where compared with another copy, unresolved V genes account for less than half of the shortfall, and the remainder is unexplained. Across this sample there are under 300,000 clones, with 90% seen only once. More than 0.35% of the sample is in the top ten clones. The sample taken for sequencing was PBMCs. The source of these receptors is a young woman in good health and CMV-seronegative.

The genes are TRBV7-9 and TRBJ1-6; 7 nucleotides align to TRBD1. The germline V gene encodes CDR1 SEHNR and CDR2 FQNEAQ (reference sequence). The CDR3 length is 14 residues. Germline trimming cut 5 bases from V and 9 bases from J; bases unmatched to any gene: 7. The CDR3 coding sequence is TGTGCCAGCAGCCCCCGGGACAGAACTTCACCCCTCCACTTT. It specifies CASSPRDRTSPLHF.

This clone was observed a few times. The V and J genes are TRBV6-4 and TRBJ2-2; 7 bases fit TRBD1. The CDR3 runs 13 residues. Looked up from germline, CDR1 is MRHNA and CDR2 is SNTAGT. V lost 8 bases, J lost 3 bases, and 3 bases stayed unmatched. This CDR3 reads CASRDRDTGELFF. The CDR3 nucleotides read TGTGCCAGCCGGGACAGAGACACCGGGGAGCTGTTTTTT.

CDR3 residues: CASSLGTPWESQSNSPLHF. The CDR3 DNA reads TGTGCCAGCAGCTTGGGGACACCTTGGGAATCACAATCTAATTCACCCCTCCACTTT. The chain recombines TRBV5-4 with TRBJ1-6; tentative D call: TRBD1 (5 bases). Germline V gene sequence: CDR1 SGHNT, CDR2 YYREEE (reference sequence). V was pared by 0 bases and J by 6 bases, with 22 bases between. The CDR3 extends over 19 amino acids.

This chain joins TRBV27 and TRBJ2-1; a possible D gene is TRBD2 (6 bases). The CDR3 length is 14 residues. Trimming stripped 6 bases from V and 3 bases from J, with 12 bases between. Germline lookup yields CDR1 MNHEY and CDR2 SMNVEV (reference sequence). CDR3 residues: CASSPGGGYNEQFF. The CDR3 DNA reads TGTGCCAGCAGCCCCGGGGGAGGCTACAATGAGCAGTTCTTC.

The chain uses TRBV9 and TRBJ2-2, with 8 nucleotides matching TRBD2. Trimming took 0 bases from V and 8 from J; bases not matched to a gene: 12. Germline-derived CDR1 and CDR2 are SGDLS and YYNGEE. The CDR3 loop spans 17 amino acids. This CDR3 reads CASSVAPGGLSGGELFF. CDR3 DNA sequence: TGTGCCAGCAGCGTAGCTCCGGGGGGGCTTTCTGGAGGGGAGCTGTTTTTT.

The CDR3 sequence is CASSAPGGRSHEQYF. The CDR3 DNA reads as TGTGCCAGCAGCGCACCGGGGGGCCGGTCCCACGAGCAGTACTTC. The J gene is TRBJ2-7, the V gene TRBV5-4, with D perhaps TRBD2 (7 bases). V lost 4 bases to trimming and J lost 5 bases, with 19 bases between them. The CDR3 consists of 15 residues. The germline CDR1 and CDR2 sequences are SGHNT and YYREEE (reference sequence).

V gene TRBV4-3 combines with J gene TRBJ1-2; D ambiguous. Germline V gives CDR1 LGHNA, CDR2 YSLEER. Trimming left V 0 bases short and J 4 bases short, with 15 bases between. The CDR3 totals 16 residues. CDR3 coding DNA: TGCGCCAGCAGCCAAGATATCTCTAAGAATATCTATGGCTACACCTTC. Protein sequence: CASSQDISKNIYGYTF.

This sequence joins TRBV2 and TRBJ1-1; D possibly corresponds to TRBD1 (6 bases). The CDR3 contains 13 residues. Germline CDR1 is SNHLY and CDR2 is FYNNEI. V lost 11 bases and J 0 bases, leaving 13 bases between the germline ends. The CDR3 nucleotides read TGTGCCCATCACAGGGAATTGAACACTGAAGCTTTCTTT. Translation gives CAHHRELNTEAFF.

The chain combines TRBV19 with TRBJ1-6; D might be TRBD1 (5 bases). Germline CDR1 LNHDA, CDR2 SQIVND (reference sequence). CDR3 length: 14 amino acids. V was shortened by 4 bases and J by 4 bases, with 8 bases between the two germline ends. The CDR3 DNA reads TGTGCCAGTAGTACGACAGATTATAATTCACCCCTCCACTTT. Its translation is CASSTTDYNSPLHF.

The chain uses TRBV19 and TRBJ1-3; tentative D call: TRBD1 (6 bases). Germline CDR1 LNHDA, CDR2 SQIVND (reference sequence). Between the trimmed V and J ends, which lost 5 bases and 4 bases, there was a span of 18 bases. The CDR3 is 16 amino acids. CDR3 DNA: TGTGCCAGTAGTCTCTCGCCAGGGGTAGAAGGAAACACCATATATTTT. Translation gives CASSLSPGVEGNTIYF.

This chain uses TRBV11-2 with TRBJ2-1; a weak D match, TRBD1 (5 bases). This CDR3 is built from 15 residues. The V gene lost 5 bases and the J gene lost 3 bases, with 14 bases spanning the gap. Germline CDR1 SGHAT, CDR2 FQNNGV. This CDR3 is CASSEMQDIYNEQFF. In DNA form, the CDR3 reads TGTGCCAGCAGCGAAATGCAGGACATCTACAATGAGCAGTTCTTC.

V is TRBV30 and J is TRBJ1-1; no definite D call. Germline assignment: CDR1 GTSNPN and CDR2 SVGIG (reference sequence). Trimming took 2 bases from V and 0 from J, leaving 10 bases between them. The CDR3 is made up of 14 amino acids. The chain's CDR3 is CAWSLGSMNTEAFF. The CDR3 DNA reads TGTGCCTGGAGTTTGGGCAGTATGAACACTGAAGCTTTCTTT. The variable domain in full, with the rest retrieved from reference TRBV30 and TRBJ1-1, is SQTIHQWPATLVQPVGSPLSLECTVEGTSNPNLYWYRQAAGRGLQLLFYSVGIGQISSEVPQNLSASRPQDRQFILSSKKLLLSDSGFYLCAWSLGSMNTEAFFGQGTRLTVV.

This clone was detected a few times. The chain recombines TRBV19 with TRBJ1-1; possible D gene TRBD1, 6 bases. The CDR3 has 13 residues. The ends were cut back, 6 bases at V and 2 bases at J, with 10 bases in the middle. Germline CDR1 reads LNHDA; CDR2 reads SQIVND (reference sequence). The CDR3 is CASRSRGNTEAFF. The CDR3 nucleotides are TGTGCCAGTAGGTCCAGGGGAAACACTGAAGCTTTCTTT.

The chain employs TRBV6-1 and TRBJ2-1; possibly TRBD2 for D (7 bases). The CDR3 runs 14 residues. Germline V gene data show CDR1 as MNHNS and CDR2 as SASEGT. V shed 6 bases and J shed 2 bases, with 11 bases lying between them. This CDR3 is CASSGGPTYNEQFF. CDR3 sequence (DNA): TGTGCCAGCAGCGGGGGGCCCACCTACAATGAGCAGTTCTTC.

This chain joins TRBV4-1 and TRBJ2-4; no reliable D call. Trimming pared 1 base from V and 9 bases from J, leaving 19 bases between. Germline CDR1 MGHRA, CDR2 YSYEKL. This CDR3 is 16 amino acids long. CDR3 in amino acids: CASSQARDLLLSIQYF. CDR3 DNA sequence: TGCGCCAGCAGCCAAGCTAGAGACCTCCTCTTGAGCATTCAGTACTTC.

V usage is TRBV19 and J usage is TRBJ1-5, with D possibly matching TRBD1 (5 bases). The V gene lost 5 bases and the J gene lost 11 bases, with 16 bases spanning the gap. The CDR3 sequence is 13 residues long. The germline CDR1 and CDR2 sequences are LNHDA and SQIVND (reference sequence). The chain's CDR3 is CASSPTARATQHF. The DNA of the CDR3 is TGTGCCAGTAGTCCCACGGCCAGGGCGACCCAGCATTTT.

This clone was found once. This sequence joins TRBV5-1 and TRBJ2-2; 11 bases line up with TRBD1. Trimming at V came to 6 bases and at J to 8 bases, leaving 15 bases not matched to a gene. Germline CDR1 and CDR2: SGHRS and YFSETQ. This CDR3 is built from 17 residues. DNA for the CDR3: TGCGCCAGCAACGTCGTCTACGGGACAGGGGGAACAGGGGAGCTGTTTTTT. Protein: CASNVVYGTGGTGELFF.

The V gene is TRBV9, the J gene TRBJ2-3; D may be TRBD1 (7 bases). Trimming removed 0 bases at V and 2 bases at J, with 16 bases between. The CDR3 loop spans 17 amino acids. The germline V gene encodes CDR1 SGDLS and CDR2 YYNGEE. CDR3 DNA sequence: TGTGCCAGCAGCGTAGAAGGCGGGACAGCTTTCACAGATACGCAGTATTTT. As protein: CASSVEGGTAFTDTQYF.

CDR3 bases: TGTGCCAGCAGTGAAGCGACACAGGCTGGGGCCAACGTCCTGACTTTC. Protein: CASSEATQAGANVLTF. The rearrangement links TRBV2 to TRBJ2-6; D possibly corresponds to TRBD1 (5 bases). Germline values: CDR1 SNHLY, CDR2 FYNNEI. The CDR3 sequence is 16 residues long. V lost 0 bases and J lost 2, with 8 bases in between.